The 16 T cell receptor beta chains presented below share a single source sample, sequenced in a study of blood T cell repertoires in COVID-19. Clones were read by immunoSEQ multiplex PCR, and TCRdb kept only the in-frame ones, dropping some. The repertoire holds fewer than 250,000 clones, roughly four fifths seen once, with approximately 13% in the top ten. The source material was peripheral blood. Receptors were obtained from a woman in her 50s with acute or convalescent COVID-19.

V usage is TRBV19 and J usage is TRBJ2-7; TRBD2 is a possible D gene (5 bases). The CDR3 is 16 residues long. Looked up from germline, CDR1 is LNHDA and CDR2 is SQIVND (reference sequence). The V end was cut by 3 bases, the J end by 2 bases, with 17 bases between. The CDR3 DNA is TGTGCCAGTAGTATCTCGTTCTGGGCTAGCCCCTACGAGCAGTACTTC. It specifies CASSISFWASPYEQYF.

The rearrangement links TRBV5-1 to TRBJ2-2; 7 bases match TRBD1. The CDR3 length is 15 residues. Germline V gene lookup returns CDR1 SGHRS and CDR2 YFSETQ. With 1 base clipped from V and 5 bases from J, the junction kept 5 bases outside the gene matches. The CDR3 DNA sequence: TGCGCCAGCAGCTTGTACAGGGGTGGGACCGGGGAGCTGTTTTTT. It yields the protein CASSLYRGGTGELFF.

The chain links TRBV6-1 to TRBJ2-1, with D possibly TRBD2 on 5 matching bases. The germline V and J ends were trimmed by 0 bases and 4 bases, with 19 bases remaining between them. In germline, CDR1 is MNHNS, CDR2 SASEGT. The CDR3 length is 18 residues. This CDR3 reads CASSEALRRGELYNEQFF. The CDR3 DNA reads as TGTGCCAGCAGTGAAGCGCTTCGTCGGGGAGAGTTGTACAATGAGCAGTTCTTC.

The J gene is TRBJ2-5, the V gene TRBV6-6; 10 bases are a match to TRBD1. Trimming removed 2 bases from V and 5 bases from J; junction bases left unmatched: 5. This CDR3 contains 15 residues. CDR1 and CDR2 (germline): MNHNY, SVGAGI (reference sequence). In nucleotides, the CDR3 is TGTGCCAGCAGTTACGGACAGGGGGTTCGGGAGACCCAGTACTTC. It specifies CASSYGQGVRETQYF.

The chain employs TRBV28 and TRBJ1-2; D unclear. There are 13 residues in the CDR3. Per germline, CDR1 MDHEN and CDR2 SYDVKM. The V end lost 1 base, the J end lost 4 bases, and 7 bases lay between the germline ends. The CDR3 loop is CASSLLGSYGYTF. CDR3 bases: TGTGCCAGCAGTTTATTGGGGAGCTATGGCTACACCTTC.

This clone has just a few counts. The CDR3 nucleotides are TGTGCCAGCAGCTCTGGGTGGGGCGGGGGAAATGAAAAACTGTTTTTT. Its translation: CASSSGWGGGNEKLFF. The chain combines TRBV7-2 with TRBJ1-4; TRBD1 might be the D (5 bases). CDR1 SGHTA and CDR2 FQGNSA come from the germline V gene. CDR3 size: 16 residues. Trimming removed 4 bases from V and 5 bases from J, with 17 bases in between. Complete variable domain (other parts from reference TRBV7-2 and TRBJ1-4): GAGVSQSPSNKVTEKGKDVELRCDPISGHTALYWYRQSLGQGLEFLIYFQGNSAPDKSGLPSDRFSAERTGGSVSTLTIQRTQQEDSAVYLCASSSGWGGGNEKLFFGSGTQLSVL.

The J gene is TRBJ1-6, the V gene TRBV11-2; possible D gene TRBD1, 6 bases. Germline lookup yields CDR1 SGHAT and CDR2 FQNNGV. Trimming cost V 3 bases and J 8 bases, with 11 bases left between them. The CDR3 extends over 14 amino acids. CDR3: CASSLGHIYSPLHF. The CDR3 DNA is TGTGCCAGCAGCTTGGGACACATTTATTCACCCCTCCACTTT.

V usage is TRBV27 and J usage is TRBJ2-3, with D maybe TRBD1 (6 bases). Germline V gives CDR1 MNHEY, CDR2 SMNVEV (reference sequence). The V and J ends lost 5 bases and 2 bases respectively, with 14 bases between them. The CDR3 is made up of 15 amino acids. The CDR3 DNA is TGTGCCAGCAGTCTGCGGACAGCCTTCACAGATACGCAGTATTTT. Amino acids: CASSLRTAFTDTQYF.

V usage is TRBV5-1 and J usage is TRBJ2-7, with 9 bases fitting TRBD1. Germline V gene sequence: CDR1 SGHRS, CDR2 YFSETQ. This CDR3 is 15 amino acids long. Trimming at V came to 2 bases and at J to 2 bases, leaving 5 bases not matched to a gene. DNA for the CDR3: TGCGCCAGCAGCTTAAGGACAGGGGACCCCTACGAGCAGTACTTC. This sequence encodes CASSLRTGDPYEQYF.

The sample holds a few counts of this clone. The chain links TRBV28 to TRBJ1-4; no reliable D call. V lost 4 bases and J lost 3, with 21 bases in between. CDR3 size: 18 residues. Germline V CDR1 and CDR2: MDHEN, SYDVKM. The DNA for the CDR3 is TGTGCCAGCAGTTCATTGACGGTCCTCCTTCGGGCTAATGAAAAACTGTTTTTT. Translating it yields CASSSLTVLLRANEKLFF.

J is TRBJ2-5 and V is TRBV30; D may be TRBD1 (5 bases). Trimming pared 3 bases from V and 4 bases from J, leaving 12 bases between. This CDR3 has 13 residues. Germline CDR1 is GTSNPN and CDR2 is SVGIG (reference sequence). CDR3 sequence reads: CAWSPGISETQYF. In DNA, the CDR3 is TGTGCCTGGAGCCCAGGGATTTCAGAGACCCAGTACTTC.

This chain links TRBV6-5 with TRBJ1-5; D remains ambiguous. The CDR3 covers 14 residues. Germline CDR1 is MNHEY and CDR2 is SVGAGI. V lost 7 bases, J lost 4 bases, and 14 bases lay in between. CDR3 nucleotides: TGTGCCAGCAATCCCGGGTTCACTAATCAGCCCCAGCATTTT. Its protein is CASNPGFTNQPQHF.

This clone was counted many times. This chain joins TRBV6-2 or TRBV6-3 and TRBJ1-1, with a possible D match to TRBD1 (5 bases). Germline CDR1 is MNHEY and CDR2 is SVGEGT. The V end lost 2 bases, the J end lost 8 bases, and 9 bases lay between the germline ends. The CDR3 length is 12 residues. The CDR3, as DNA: TGTGCCAGCAGTTACCGGGGGGGAGAAGCTTTCTTT. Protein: CASSYRGGEAFF.

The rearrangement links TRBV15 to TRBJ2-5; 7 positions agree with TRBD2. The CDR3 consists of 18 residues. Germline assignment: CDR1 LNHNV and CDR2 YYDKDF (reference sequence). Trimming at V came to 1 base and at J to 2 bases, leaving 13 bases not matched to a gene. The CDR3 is CATSRGPGPGLSQETQYF. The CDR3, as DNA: TGTGCCACCAGCAGAGGACCAGGGCCGGGACTATCGCAAGAGACCCAGTACTTC.

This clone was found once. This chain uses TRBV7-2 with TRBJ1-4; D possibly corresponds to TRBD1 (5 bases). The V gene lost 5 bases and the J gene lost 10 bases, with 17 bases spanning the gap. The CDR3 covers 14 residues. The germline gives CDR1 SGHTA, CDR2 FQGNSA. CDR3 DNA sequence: TGTGCCAGCAGCGCGGACTCGGGGGGTAGAAAACTGTTTTTT. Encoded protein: CASSADSGGRKLFF.

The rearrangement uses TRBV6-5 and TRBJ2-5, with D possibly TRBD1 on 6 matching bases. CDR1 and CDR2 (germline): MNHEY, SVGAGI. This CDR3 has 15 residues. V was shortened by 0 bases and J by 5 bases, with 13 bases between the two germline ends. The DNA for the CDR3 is TGTGCCAGCAGTTACTCCCGACAGGCACGGGAGACCCAGTACTTC. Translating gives CASSYSRQARETQYF.